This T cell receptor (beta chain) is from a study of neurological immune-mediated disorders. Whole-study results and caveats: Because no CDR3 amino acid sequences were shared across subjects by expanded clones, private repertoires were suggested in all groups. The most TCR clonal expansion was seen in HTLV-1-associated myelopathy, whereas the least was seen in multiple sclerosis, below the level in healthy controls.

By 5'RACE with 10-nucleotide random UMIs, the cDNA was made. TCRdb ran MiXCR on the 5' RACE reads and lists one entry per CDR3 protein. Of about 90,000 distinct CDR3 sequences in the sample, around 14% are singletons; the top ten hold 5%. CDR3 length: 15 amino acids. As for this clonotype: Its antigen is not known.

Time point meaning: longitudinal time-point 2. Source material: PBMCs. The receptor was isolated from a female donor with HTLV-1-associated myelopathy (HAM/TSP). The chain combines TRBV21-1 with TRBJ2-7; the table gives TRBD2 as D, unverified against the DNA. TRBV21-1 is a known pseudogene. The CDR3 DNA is TGTGCCAGCAGTCCTTTTCTCTCCAGGGCCAGCGAGCAGTACTTC. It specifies CASSPFLSRASEQYF.